These 6 T cell receptor beta chains were all obtained from the same sample, sequenced in a study of blood T cell repertoires in COVID-19. Clones were sequenced by immunoSEQ multiplex PCR, and TCRdb holds only the in-frame ones, with some missing. The sample has more than 100,000 clones, 84% seen once. Sequences were obtained from peripheral blood. The receptors were sampled from a woman younger than 45 who had recovered from COVID-19.

On this clone itself: The junction departs from the called germline gene at one end, perhaps through a read error. The chain joins TRBV6-1 to TRBJ2-7; 11 bases line up with TRBD2. Germline loops: CDR1 MNHNS, CDR2 SASEGT. CDR3 length: 15 residues. The chain's CDR3 is CASREGLAGAYEQYF. As DNA, the CDR3 is TGTGCCAGCAGGGAAGGACTAGCGGGCGCCTACGAGCAGTACTTC.

This chain links TRBV27 with TRBJ1-5; D not resolved. Germline CDR1 MNHEY, CDR2 SMNVEV (reference sequence). This CDR3 is 14 amino acids long. V was shortened by 8 bases and J by 2 bases, with 13 bases between the two germline ends. The CDR3 loop is CASGLRERNQPQHF. DNA for the CDR3: TGTGCCAGCGGTCTTCGGGAGCGCAATCAGCCCCAGCATTTT.

The CDR3 reads CASSPGQGATNEKLFF. The DNA of the CDR3 is TGTGCCAGCAGCCCGGGACAGGGAGCAACTAATGAAAAACTGTTTTTT. This chain connects TRBV4-2 to TRBJ1-4, with 9 bases lining up with TRBD1. J was trimmed by 0 bases and V by 4 bases; bases with no gene match: 3. CDR1 is LGHNA and CDR2 is YNFKEQ in the germline V gene. CDR3 length: 16 amino acids.

The V call is TRBV7-8, the J call TRBJ2-7, with 7 bases that match TRBD1. CDR1 SGHVS and CDR2 FQNEAQ come from the germline V gene. This CDR3 spans 15 amino acids. With 5 bases clipped from V and 4 bases from J, the junction kept 11 bases outside the gene matches. In DNA, the CDR3 is TGTGCCAGCAGCCTATCACAGGGGATCGGATACGAGCAGTACTTC. Translating it yields CASSLSQGIGYEQYF.

J is TRBJ1-2 and V is TRBV5-6; TRBD1 aligns across 7 bases. Germline V gene sequence: CDR1 SGHDT, CDR2 YYEEEE. The CDR3 totals 14 residues. The trim removed 5 bases at V and 2 bases at J, leaving 6 bases unmatched. The chain's CDR3 is CASRKTGNNYGYTF. The CDR3 nucleotides are TGTGCCAGCAGAAAGACAGGGAACAACTATGGCTACACCTTC.

V usage is TRBV2 and J usage is TRBJ2-7; D call uncertain. This CDR3 is built from 12 residues. Germline V lookup: CDR1 SNHLY, CDR2 FYNNEI. The V and J ends lost 2 bases and 5 bases respectively, with 7 bases between them. The CDR3 DNA is TGTGCCAGCAGTGAAACTCGAAACGAGCAGTACTTC. This gives the protein CASSETRNEQYF.